The 2 T cell receptor beta chains presented below share a single source sample, sequenced in a study of blood T cell repertoires in COVID-19. The data were produced by immunoSEQ multiplex PCR, yet TCRdb's version contains in-frame clones alone and is incomplete. The table has around 220,000 clones, around 83% seen once; the top ten hold roughly 10%. Material: peripheral blood. All receptors derive from a woman aged 45 to 65 with COVID-19, enrolled during active disease.

The V gene is TRBV5-8, the J gene TRBJ2-1, with D perhaps TRBD2 (5 bases). This CDR3 is 14 amino acids long. V gave up 4 bases and J gave up 5 bases, with 13 bases separating them. Germline-derived CDR1 and CDR2 are SGHTS and YDEGEE. The CDR3 loop is CASSPRIGDNEQFF. In DNA form, the CDR3 reads TGTGCCAGCAGCCCACGGATCGGGGACAATGAGCAGTTCTTC.

Here the CDR3 DNA reads TGTGCCACCAGCAGAGATACGGGGGGGGGCACTGAAGCTTTCTTT. Amino acids: CATSRDTGGGTEAFF. The chain couples TRBV15 to TRBJ1-1; maybe TRBD1 (5 bases). V shed 0 bases and J shed 4 bases, with 12 bases lying between them. CDR3 length: 15 amino acids. The germline gives CDR1 LNHNV, CDR2 YYDKDF (reference sequence).